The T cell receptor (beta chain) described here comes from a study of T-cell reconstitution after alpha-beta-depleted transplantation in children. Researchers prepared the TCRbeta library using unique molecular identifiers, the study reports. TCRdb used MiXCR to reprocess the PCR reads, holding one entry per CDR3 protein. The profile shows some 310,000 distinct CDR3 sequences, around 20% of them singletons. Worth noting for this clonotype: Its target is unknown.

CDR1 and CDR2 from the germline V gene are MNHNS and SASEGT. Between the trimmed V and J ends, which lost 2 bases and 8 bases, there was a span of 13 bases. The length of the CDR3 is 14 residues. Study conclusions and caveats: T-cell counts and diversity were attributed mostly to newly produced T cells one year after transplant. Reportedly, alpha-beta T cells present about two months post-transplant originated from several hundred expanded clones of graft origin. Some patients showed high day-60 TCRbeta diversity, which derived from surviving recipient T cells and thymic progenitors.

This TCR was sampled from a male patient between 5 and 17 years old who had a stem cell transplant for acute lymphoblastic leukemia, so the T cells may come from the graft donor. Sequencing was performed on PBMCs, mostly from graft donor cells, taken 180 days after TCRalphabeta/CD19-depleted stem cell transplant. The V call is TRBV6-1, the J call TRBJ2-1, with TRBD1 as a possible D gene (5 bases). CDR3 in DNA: TGTGCCAGCAGTGAACCTCAGGGTGCCCATGAGCAGTTCTTC. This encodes CASSEPQGAHEQFF.